One sample yielded the 27 T cell receptor beta chains listed below, sequenced in a study of molecular identifiers for immune sequencing clone quantification. TCRdb processed the PCR reads anew with MiXCR; each CDR3 protein has one entry. The repertoire holds some 580,000 distinct CDR3 sequences, about 25% seen once, with around 0.78% in the top ten. The sequenced sample was naive CD8+ T cells from blood, with Jurkat cell RNA spiked in. Subset meaning: FACS-sorted CD8+CD4-CCR7+CD45RA+ naive T cells. These TCRs come from a human donor in good health. Some libraries in this study had Jurkat cell RNA spiked in.

The table lists this clonotype with many counts. The rearrangement uses TRBV6-5 and TRBJ1-1; no clear D gene. The V end lost 5 bases, the J end lost 5 bases, and 9 bases lay between the germline ends. Germline-derived CDR1 and CDR2 are MNHEY and SVGAGI. There are 12 residues in the CDR3. CDR3 sequence: CASSAQATEAFF. The CDR3 bases are TGTGCCAGCAGTGCGCAGGCAACTGAAGCTTTCTTT.

This clonotype was observed many times. The CDR3 nucleotides are TGTGCCTGGAGTAAGGTGAATGAGCAGTACTTC. This encodes CAWSKVNEQYF. The chain is built from TRBV30 and TRBJ2-7; no reliable D call. Germline V CDR1 and CDR2: GTSNPN, SVGIG (reference sequence). Trimming cost V 2 bases and J 7 bases, with 9 bases left between them. The CDR3 is 11 residues long.

This sequence joins TRBV9 and TRBJ1-2; tentatively, D is TRBD1 (5 bases). CDR3 length: 16 amino acids. Trimming pared 0 bases from V and 1 base from J, leaving 13 bases between. CDR1 and CDR2 from the germline V gene are SGDLS and YYNGEE. CDR3 residues: CASSVAPDSDNYGYTF. The CDR3 DNA reads TGTGCCAGCAGCGTAGCTCCCGACAGCGATAACTATGGCTACACCTTC.

This clonotype was seen more than once but under ten times. The chain carries TRBV7-9 and TRBJ1-3; no firm D call. Germline V gene sequence: CDR1 SEHNR, CDR2 FQNEAQ (reference sequence). The CDR3 is 17 amino acids. Between the trimmed V and J ends, which lost 1 base and 0 bases, there was a span of 13 bases. This chain's CDR3 is CASSLVRQVNSGNTIYF. CDR3 bases: TGTGCCAGCAGCTTAGTTCGGCAGGTCAACTCTGGAAACACCATATATTTT.

Remarks on this clonotype: This clone may be a read error of a much larger clone one base away. The chain has TRBV10-2 and TRBJ1-2; D not resolved. CDR1 WSHSY and CDR2 SAAADI come from the germline V gene. The V end lost 5 bases, the J end lost 3 bases, and 13 bases lay between the germline ends. The CDR3 is 14 amino acids. The CDR3 sequence: CASSPPETYYGYTF. The DNA for the CDR3 is TGCGCCAGCAGTCCCCCAGAGACTTACTATGGCTACACCTTC.

A note on this clonotype: The junction departs from germline at one end; a sequencing error may be responsible. The J gene is TRBJ2-3, the V gene TRBV6-2 or TRBV6-3; D may match TRBD1 or TRBD2 (6 bases each). CDR1 MNHEY and CDR2 SVGEGT come from the germline V gene. This CDR3 contains 17 residues. The CDR3 nucleotides read TGTGCCAGCAGTTACAGGACTACCCTATCTAGGACAGATACGCGGTATTTT. Translating gives CASSYRTTLSRTDTRYF.

In the case of this clonotype: A read error may account for a junction end that differs from germline. This chain connects TRBV7-9 to TRBJ2-2, with TRBD1 identical over 12 bases. The CDR3 extends over 17 amino acids. Germline lookup yields CDR1 SEHNR and CDR2 FQNEAQ (reference sequence). CDR3 residues: CASSSHGTGGLIGELLF. CDR3 nucleotides: TGCGCCAGCAGCTCCCACGGGACAGGGGGCTTGATCGGGGAGCTGTTATTT.

This clonotype was recorded many times. V usage is TRBV7-2 and J usage is TRBJ2-1; D gene ambiguous. The CDR3 extends over 15 amino acids. Per germline, CDR1 SGHTA and CDR2 FQGNSA. Deletions cut 2 bases from V and 0 bases from J, with 8 bases between. The CDR3 DNA is TGTGCCAGCAGCTTATATGGTAACTCCTACAATGAGCAGTTCTTC. As protein: CASSLYGNSYNEQFF.

Only a few counts were recorded for this clonotype. The V call is TRBV5-1, the J call TRBJ1-1; tentatively, D is TRBD1 (6 bases). Germline V gene data show CDR1 as SGHRS and CDR2 as YFSETQ. V was trimmed by 2 bases and J by 3 bases, leaving 11 bases between them. The CDR3 has 14 amino acids. CDR3 nucleotides: TGCGCCAGCAGCTTTACAGGGAGGGACACTGAAGCTTTCTTT. Protein sequence: CASSFTGRDTEAFF.

The sample holds many counts of this clonotype. The chain links TRBV4-2 to TRBJ2-1, with D uncertain. CDR3 length: 17 amino acids. V was pared by 1 base and J by 0 bases, with 13 bases between. Germline V gene data show CDR1 as LGHNA and CDR2 as YNFKEQ. DNA of the CDR3: TGTGCCAGCAGCCAAGTGGCCTCCTCCATCTCCTACAATGAGCAGTTCTTC. Protein product: CASSQVASSISYNEQFF.

This clonotype was seen many times. This chain uses TRBV28 with TRBJ2-1; D unclear. The CDR3 is made up of 15 amino acids. The germline V gene encodes CDR1 MDHEN and CDR2 SYDVKM. The V gene lost 6 bases and the J gene lost 2 bases, with 14 bases spanning the gap. The CDR3 sequence: CASSSDTVAYNEQFF. In DNA form, the CDR3 reads TGTGCCAGCAGCTCAGACACGGTAGCCTACAATGAGCAGTTCTTC.

This clonotype showed up many times. J is TRBJ2-3 and V is TRBV7-2; 9 positions match TRBD2. This CDR3 region has 19 residues. The trim removed 5 bases at V and 1 base at J, leaving 16 bases unmatched. The germline V gene has CDR1 SGHTA and CDR2 FQGNSA. The CDR3 DNA follows: TGTGCCAGCAGCCTAGACCCCCAAGCGAGCGGGGGGCGCACAGATACGCAGTATTTT. Translating it yields CASSLDPQASGGRTDTQYF.

Details on this clonotype: The final CDR3 position lacks the conserved phenylalanine or tryptophan, pointing to a likely read error. The DNA is omitted, as the CDR3 cannot be located on it reliably, and the CDR3 follows TCRdb's listing. This sequence joins TRBV5-3 and TRBJ2-2; the DNA was not used to check the table's D call, TRBD1. TRBV5-3 is given ORF status, its function remaining uncertain. The CDR3 length is 17 residues, termini included. CDR3 loop: CASSLGTGPVGTGELCV.

This clonotype was counted only a few times. The chain joins TRBV11-2 to TRBJ1-4; D is possibly TRBD1 (5 bases). V shed 4 bases and J shed 3 bases, with 15 bases lying between them. CDR3 size: 16 residues. Germline CDR1 reads SGHAT; CDR2 reads FQNNGV. CDR3 sequence (DNA): TGTGCCAGCAGCTCATGGACACAGAACTCTAATGAAAAACTGTTTTTT. Translated: CASSSWTQNSNEKLFF. Supplemented by reference TRBV11-2 and TRBJ1-4, the full variable domain reads EAGVAQSPRYKIIEKRQSVAFWCNPISGHATLYWYQQILGQGPKLLIQFQNNGVVDDSQLPKDRFSAERLKGVDSTLKIQPAKLEDSAVYLCASSSWTQNSNEKLFFGSGTQLSVL.

This clonotype appeared many times. The rearrangement joins TRBV5-1 to TRBJ2-7, with 7 bases matching TRBD1. The CDR3 contains 13 residues. The germline V gene encodes CDR1 SGHRS and CDR2 YFSETQ. J was trimmed by 6 bases and V by 1 base; bases with no gene match: 4. The CDR3, as DNA: TGCGCCAGCAGCTTGACAGGGGTAAGCGAGCAGTACTTC. Translation: CASSLTGVSEQYF. The variable domain in full, completed from reference TRBV5-1 and TRBJ2-7, reads KAGVTQTPRYLIKTRGQQVTLSCSPISGHRSVSWYQQTPGQGLQFLFEYFSETQRNKGNFPGRFSGRQFSNSRSEMNVSTLELGDSALYLCASSLTGVSEQYFGPGTRLTVT.

The chain uses TRBV13 and TRBJ1-2; a possible D gene is TRBD1 (5 bases). V was shortened by 8 bases and J by 4 bases, with 17 bases between the two germline ends. Germline V gene data show CDR1 as PRHDT and CDR2 as FYEKMQ (reference sequence). The CDR3 loop spans 14 amino acids. CDR3 loop: CASAGTELPYGYTF. In nucleotides, the CDR3 is TGTGCCAGCGCCGGGACCGAGCTTCCCTATGGCTACACCTTC.

This clonotype was recorded a few times. This CDR3 reads CASSWGQPYEQYF. Here the CDR3 DNA reads TGTGCCAGCAGTTGGGGACAGCCCTACGAGCAGTACTTC. This chain uses TRBV6-2 or TRBV6-3 with TRBJ2-7; 7 bases fit TRBD1. Germline V gene data show CDR1 as MNHEY and CDR2 as SVGEGT. CDR3 length: 13 amino acids. The J segment lost 2 bases and the V segment lost 4 bases, leaving 2 bases of the junction unmatched.

This clonotype was recorded many times. This chain joins TRBV6-5 and TRBJ2-3; D not resolved. Trimming took off 7 bases at V and 0 bases at J, with 17 bases between the two ends. This CDR3 spans 16 amino acids. The germline gives CDR1 MNHEY, CDR2 SVGAGI. CDR3 amino acids: CASKLIAEPSTDTQYF. The CDR3 DNA sequence: TGTGCCAGCAAACTGATTGCCGAACCGAGCACAGATACGCAGTATTTT.

This clonotype has at least ten counts. This CDR3 is CASSPRGASGYTF. CDR3 nucleotides: TGTGCCAGCAGCCCTAGGGGGGCCAGCGGCTACACCTTC. This chain joins TRBV12-3 or TRBV12-4 and TRBJ1-2, with D tentatively TRBD1 (6 bases). The CDR3 loop spans 13 amino acids. Trimming took off 6 bases at V and 8 bases at J, with 16 bases between the two ends.

The sample holds many counts of this clonotype. The chain has TRBV7-3 and TRBJ1-1; D might be TRBD1 (6 bases). Looked up from germline, CDR1 is SGHTA and CDR2 is FQGTGA. The CDR3 contains 15 residues. The V and J ends lost 4 bases and 0 bases respectively, with 12 bases between them. The DNA of the CDR3 is TGTGCCAGCAGCTGGGGAACAGGGTTGAACACTGAAGCTTTCTTT. Encoded protein: CASSWGTGLNTEAFF.

This clonotype was found many times. This chain links TRBV7-2 with TRBJ2-7; 9 nucleotides match TRBD2. Germline V gene data show CDR1 as SGHTA and CDR2 as FQGNSA. This CDR3 is 16 amino acids long. The trim removed 3 bases at V and 3 bases at J, leaving 9 bases unmatched. CDR3: CASSLSGLAGYYEQYF. The CDR3 DNA follows: TGTGCCAGCAGCTTGAGTGGTCTAGCGGGATACTACGAGCAGTACTTC. The full variable domain, its missing parts supplied by reference TRBV7-2 and TRBJ2-7, is GAGVSQSPSNKVTEKGKDVELRCDPISGHTALYWYRQSLGQGLEFLIYFQGNSAPDKSGLPSDRFSAERTGGSVSTLTIQRTQQEDSAVYLCASSLSGLAGYYEQYFGPGTRLTVT.

The rearrangement uses TRBV12-3 or TRBV12-4 and TRBJ1-3; the D is unclear. This CDR3 is 15 amino acids long. Trimming pared 5 bases from V and 2 bases from J, leaving 13 bases between. CDR3 DNA: TGTGCCAGCAGTGAGGAGAGGTTCACTGGAAACACCATATATTTT. This sequence encodes CASSEERFTGNTIYF.

This clonotype was recorded a few times. V gene TRBV13 combines with J gene TRBJ2-3; no reliable D call. V shed 2 bases and J shed 6 bases, with 18 bases lying between them. The length of the CDR3 is 16 residues. Germline CDR1 is PRHDT and CDR2 is FYEKMQ (reference sequence). The CDR3: CASSLKGSHAEDTQYF. The CDR3 nucleotides read TGTGCCAGCAGCTTAAAGGGCAGTCACGCAGAGGATACGCAGTATTTT.

This clonotype was observed a handful of times. The V and J genes are TRBV20-1 and TRBJ2-7, with D maybe TRBD2 (5 bases). Per the germline V gene, CDR1 is DFQATT and CDR2 is SNEGSKA (reference sequence). The CDR3 length is 13 residues. Trimming removed 3 bases at V and 4 bases at J, with 13 bases between. The CDR3 here is CSARKKTTYEQYF. Here the CDR3 DNA reads TGCAGTGCTAGGAAAAAGACTACTTACGAGCAGTACTTC.

The V call is TRBV12-3 or TRBV12-4, the J call TRBJ2-4, with D possibly being TRBD1 or TRBD2 (6 bases each). Deletions cut 5 bases from V and 3 bases from J, with 14 bases between. The CDR3 runs 15 residues. The CDR3 sequence: CASSEGGIGKNIQYF. Here the CDR3 DNA reads TGTGCCAGCAGTGAGGGGGGAATAGGCAAAAACATTCAGTACTTC.

This clonotype was seen repeatedly, ten times or more. For the CDR3, the DNA is TGTGCCAGCAGTTTCGGGGTAGTTAGGTGGCCCCAGCATTTT. The encoded protein is CASSFGVVRWPQHF. V and J are TRBV12-3 or TRBV12-4 and TRBJ1-5; D gene uncertain. Trimming pared 3 bases from V and 9 bases from J, leaving 15 bases between. The CDR3 sequence is 14 residues long.

V usage is TRBV10-3 and J usage is TRBJ2-3; D is perhaps TRBD2 (6 bases). CDR1 ENHRY and CDR2 SYGVKD come from the germline V gene. The CDR3 is made up of 14 amino acids. Between the trimmed V and J ends, which lost 3 bases and 1 base, there was a span of 8 bases. CDR3 DNA sequence: TGTGCCATCAGTGAAGGGACTCGCACAGATACGCAGTATTTT. Its translation is CAISEGTRTDTQYF.